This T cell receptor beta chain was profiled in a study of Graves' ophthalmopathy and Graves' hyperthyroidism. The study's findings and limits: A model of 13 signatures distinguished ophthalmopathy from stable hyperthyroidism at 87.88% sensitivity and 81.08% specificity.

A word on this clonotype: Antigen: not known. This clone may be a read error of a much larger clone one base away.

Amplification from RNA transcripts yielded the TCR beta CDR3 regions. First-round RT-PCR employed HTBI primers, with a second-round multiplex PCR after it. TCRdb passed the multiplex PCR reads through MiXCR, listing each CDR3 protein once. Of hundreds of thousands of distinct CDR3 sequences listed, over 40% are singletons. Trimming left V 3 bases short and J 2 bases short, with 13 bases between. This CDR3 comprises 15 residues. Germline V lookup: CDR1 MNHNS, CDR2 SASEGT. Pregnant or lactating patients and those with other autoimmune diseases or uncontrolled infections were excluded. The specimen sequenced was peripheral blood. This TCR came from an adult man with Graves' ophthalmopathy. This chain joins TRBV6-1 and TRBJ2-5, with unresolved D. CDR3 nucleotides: TGTGCCAGCAGTGACGCATGGTGGAGACAAGAGACCCAGTACTTC. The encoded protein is CASSDAWWRQETQYF.